The 11 T cell receptor beta chains below all came from one sample that was sequenced in a study of T cell responses to AZD1222 COVID-19 vaccine. The repertoire was sequenced with immunoSEQ multiplex PCR; TCRdb's copy has only in-frame clones and lacks some. The table lists tens of thousands of clones, around 88% of them singletons. The specimen comprised peripheral blood, sampled on day 0 of MenACWY control vaccination. These receptor sequences come from an adult in good health.

The V gene is TRBV6-5, the J gene TRBJ1-1; possible D gene TRBD1, 6 bases. The CDR3 is 15 residues long. Trimming removed 6 bases from V and 0 bases from J, with 14 bases in between. CDR1 and CDR2 (germline): MNHEY, SVGAGI. CDR3 loop: CASSQGQGMNTEAFF. DNA of the CDR3: TGTGCCAGCAGCCAGGGGCAGGGAATGAACACTGAAGCTTTCTTT.

A few counts support this clone. The chain links TRBV5-1 to TRBJ1-1; no definite D call. V was trimmed by 0 bases and J by 4 bases, leaving 16 bases between them. Germline V gene data show CDR1 as SGHRS and CDR2 as YFSETQ. The CDR3 spans 16 residues. CDR3 in DNA: TGCGCCAGCAGCTTGGCCCCGGGAATTGGCGCCACTGAAGCTTTCTTT. Translating it yields CASSLAPGIGATEAFF.

The chain is built from TRBV6-5 and TRBJ2-3; TRBD1 is a possible D gene (5 bases). The CDR3 totals 15 residues. Germline assignment: CDR1 MNHEY and CDR2 SVGAGI. The ends were cut back, 6 bases at V and 2 bases at J, with 15 bases in the middle. CDR3 residues: CASSRATTSTDTQYF. DNA of the CDR3: TGTGCCAGCAGCAGGGCTACTACTTCCACAGATACGCAGTATTTT.

The rearrangement joins TRBV18 to TRBJ1-5; a possible D gene is TRBD1 (6 bases). The V end lost 3 bases, the J end lost 6 bases, and 12 bases lay between the germline ends. There are 14 residues in the CDR3. CDR1 is KGHSH, CDR2 LQKENI, per germline. The CDR3 bases are TGTGCCAGCTCACCTCGGGACAAAAGTCAGCCCCAGCATTTT. Residues: CASSPRDKSQPQHF. Using reference TRBV18 and TRBJ1-5 for the parts outside the CDR3, the full variable domain is NAGVMQNPRHLVRRRGQEARLRCSPMKGHSHVYWYRQLPEEGLKFMVYLQKENIIDESGMPKERFSAEFPKEGPSILRIQQVVRGDSAAYFCASSPRDKSQPQHFGDGTRLSIL.

V gene TRBV25-1 combines with J gene TRBJ1-2, with 8 bases that match TRBD1. This CDR3 spans 14 amino acids. The J segment lost 2 bases and the V segment lost 6 bases, leaving 5 bases of the junction unmatched. Germline CDR1 reads MGHDK; CDR2 reads SYGVNS. The CDR3 is CASSWTGPNYGYTF. The CDR3 nucleotides read TGTGCCAGCAGCTGGACAGGGCCAAACTATGGCTACACCTTC.

This clone was detected once. The V call is TRBV6-5, the J call TRBJ2-7; D gene ambiguous. V dropped 7 bases and J dropped 0 bases, with 10 bases sitting between them. Per the germline V gene, CDR1 is MNHEY and CDR2 is SVGAGI. The CDR3 is 13 amino acids. As DNA, the CDR3 is TGTGCCAGCACCCAAACGGGCTCCTACGAGCAGTACTTC. Translating gives CASTQTGSYEQYF.

The genes are TRBV29-1 and TRBJ2-2; 8 bases align to TRBD1. The germline V gene has CDR1 SQVTM and CDR2 ANQGSEA. V lost 6 bases, J lost 4 bases, and 4 bases stayed unmatched. The CDR3 has 13 residues. CDR3 coding DNA: TGCAGCGTGAACACAGGGGGCACCGGGGAGCTGTTTTTT. Its protein product is CSVNTGGTGELFF.

This chain's CDR3 is CASSYVTTTDTQYF. The CDR3 DNA follows: TGTGCCAGCAGTTACGTCACCACCACAGATACGCAGTATTTT. This chain connects TRBV6-6 to TRBJ2-3, with unresolved D. This CDR3 comprises 14 residues. CDR1 is MNHNY, CDR2 SVGAGI, per germline (reference sequence). V gave up 2 bases and J gave up 2 bases, with 8 bases separating them.

The chain is built from TRBV6-1 and TRBJ2-5; 14 bases align to TRBD2. With V trimmed by 3 bases and J by 5 bases, 5 bases remained unmatched. The CDR3 totals 16 residues. Germline lookup yields CDR1 MNHNS and CDR2 SASEGT. CDR3 DNA sequence: TGTGCCAGCAGTGAGACTAGCGGGGGGGCCTGGGAGACCCAGTACTTC. Translated, it gives CASSETSGGAWETQYF.

CDR3 bases: TGTGCCAGCAGCCGGACTAGCGGGGACGAGACCCAGTACTTC. This sequence encodes CASSRTSGDETQYF. The gene calls are TRBV5-4 and TRBJ2-5; 12 positions agree with TRBD2. CDR3 length: 14 amino acids. J gave up 5 bases and V 4 bases, and 3 bases lay outside the gene matches. Germline V gene data show CDR1 as SGHNT and CDR2 as YYREEE (reference sequence).

DNA for the CDR3: TGCGCCAGCAGCACAGGACAGGTGCCTCACGAGCAGTACTTC. This gives the protein CASSTGQVPHEQYF. The rearrangement links TRBV5-1 to TRBJ2-7; 7 nucleotides line up with TRBD1. CDR1 and CDR2 (germline): SGHRS, YFSETQ. V dropped 4 bases and J dropped 5; count of bases not matched to a gene: 9. CDR3 length equals 14 residues.